The present T cell receptor beta chain was sequenced within a study of CD4 T cells in relation to SARS-CoV-2 and coronaviruses. Study-wide context: Of the patients, about 8 were male, 4 female, two Hispanic.

Generated by immunoSEQ multiplex PCR, the TCRdb table keeps only in-frame clones and is missing some. The top ten hold roughly 0.4% of the sample, which has about 56,000 clones, about 91% seen once. CD4 enrichment then naive enrichment separated naive from memory CD4+ cells. V dropped 0 bases and J dropped 7 bases, with 9 bases sitting between them. CDR1 is MNHEY, CDR2 SVGAGI, per germline. The CDR3 sequence is 13 residues long. This TCR was recovered from an adult with COVID-19. The chain couples TRBV6-5 to TRBJ2-5; no clear D gene. The material sequenced was naive CD4+ T cells from PBMCs. Regarding subset: naive CD4+ T cells isolated by negative enrichment. CDR3 coding DNA: TGTGCCAGCAGTTACTCCTTAATAGGGACCCAGTACTTC. It is translated as CASSYSLIGTQYF.